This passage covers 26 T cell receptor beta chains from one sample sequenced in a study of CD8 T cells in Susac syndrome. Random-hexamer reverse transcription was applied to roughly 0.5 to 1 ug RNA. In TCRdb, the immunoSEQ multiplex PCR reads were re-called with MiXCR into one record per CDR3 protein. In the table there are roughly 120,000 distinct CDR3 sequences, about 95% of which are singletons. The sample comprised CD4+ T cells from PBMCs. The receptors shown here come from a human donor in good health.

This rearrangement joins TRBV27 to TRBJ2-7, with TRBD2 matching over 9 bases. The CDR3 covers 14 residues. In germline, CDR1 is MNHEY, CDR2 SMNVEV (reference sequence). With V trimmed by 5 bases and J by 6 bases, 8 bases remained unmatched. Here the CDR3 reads CASSTPGLASEQYF. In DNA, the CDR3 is TGTGCCAGCAGTACTCCGGGACTAGCAAGCGAGCAGTACTTC.

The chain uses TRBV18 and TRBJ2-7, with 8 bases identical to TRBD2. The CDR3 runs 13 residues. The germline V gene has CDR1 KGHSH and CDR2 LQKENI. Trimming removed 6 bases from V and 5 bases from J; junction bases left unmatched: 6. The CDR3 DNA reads TGTGCCAGCTCCCCAAGCGGGAGCCACGAGCAGTACTTC. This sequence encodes CASSPSGSHEQYF.

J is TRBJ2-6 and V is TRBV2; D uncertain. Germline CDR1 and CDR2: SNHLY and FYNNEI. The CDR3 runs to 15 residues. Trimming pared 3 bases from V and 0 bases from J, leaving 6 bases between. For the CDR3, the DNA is TGTGCCAGCAGTGAGATCCCCTCTGGGGCCAACGTCCTGACTTTC. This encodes CASSEIPSGANVLTF. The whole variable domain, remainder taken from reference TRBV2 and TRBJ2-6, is EPEVTQTPSHQVTQMGQEVILRCVPISNHLYFYWYRQILGQKVEFLVSFYNNEISEKSEIFDDQFSVERPDGSNFTLKIRSTKLEDSAMYFCASSEIPSGANVLTFGAGSRLTVL.

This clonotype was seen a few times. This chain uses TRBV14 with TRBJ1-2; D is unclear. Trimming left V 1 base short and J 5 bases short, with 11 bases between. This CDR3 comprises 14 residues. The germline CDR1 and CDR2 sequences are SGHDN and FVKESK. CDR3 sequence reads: CASSQVQGPYGYTF. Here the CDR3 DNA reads TGTGCCAGCAGCCAAGTACAAGGACCTTATGGCTACACCTTC.

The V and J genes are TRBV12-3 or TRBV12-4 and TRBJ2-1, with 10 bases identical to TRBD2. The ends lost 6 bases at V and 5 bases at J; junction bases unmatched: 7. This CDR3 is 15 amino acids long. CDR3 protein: CASSRPGTSDNEQFF. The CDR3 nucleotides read TGTGCCAGCAGCCGCCCCGGGACTAGCGACAATGAGCAGTTCTTC.

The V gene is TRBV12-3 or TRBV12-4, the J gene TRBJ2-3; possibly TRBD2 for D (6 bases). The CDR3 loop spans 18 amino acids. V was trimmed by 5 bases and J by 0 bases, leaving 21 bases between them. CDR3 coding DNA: TGTGCCAGCAGTCAAACCCTTAATCCGGGAGCTAGCACAGATACGCAGTATTTT. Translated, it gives CASSQTLNPGASTDTQYF.

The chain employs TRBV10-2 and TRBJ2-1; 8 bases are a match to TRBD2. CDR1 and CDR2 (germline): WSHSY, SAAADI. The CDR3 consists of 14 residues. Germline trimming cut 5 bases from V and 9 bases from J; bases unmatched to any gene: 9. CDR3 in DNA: TGCGCCAGCAGTACGAGCGGGAGAGGGGTTGAGCAGTTCTTC. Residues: CASSTSGRGVEQFF.

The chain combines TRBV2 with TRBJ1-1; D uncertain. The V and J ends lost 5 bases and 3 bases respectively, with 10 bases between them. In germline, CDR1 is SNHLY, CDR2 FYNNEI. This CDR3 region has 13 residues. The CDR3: CASSPSLHTEAFF. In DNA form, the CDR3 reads TGTGCCAGCAGTCCCTCATTACACACTGAAGCTTTCTTT.

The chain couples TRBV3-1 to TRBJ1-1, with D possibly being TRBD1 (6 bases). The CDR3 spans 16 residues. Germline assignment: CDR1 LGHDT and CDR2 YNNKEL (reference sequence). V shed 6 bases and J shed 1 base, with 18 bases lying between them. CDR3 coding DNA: TGTGCCAGCAGGGTAACGTCGGGGGCAGCGAACACTGAAGCTTTCTTT. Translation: CASRVTSGAANTEAFF. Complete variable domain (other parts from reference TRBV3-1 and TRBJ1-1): DTAVSQTPKYLVTQMGNDKSIKCEQNLGHDTMYWYKQDSKKFLKIMFSYNNKELIINETVPNRFSPKSPDKAHLNLHINSLELGDSAVYFCASRVTSGAANTEAFFGQGTRLTVV.

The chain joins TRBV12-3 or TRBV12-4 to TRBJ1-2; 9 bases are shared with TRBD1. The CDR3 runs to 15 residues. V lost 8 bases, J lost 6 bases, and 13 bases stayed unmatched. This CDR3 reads CASELGTGYQNGYTF. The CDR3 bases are TGTGCCAGCGAGCTCGGGACAGGGTATCAGAATGGCTACACCTTC.

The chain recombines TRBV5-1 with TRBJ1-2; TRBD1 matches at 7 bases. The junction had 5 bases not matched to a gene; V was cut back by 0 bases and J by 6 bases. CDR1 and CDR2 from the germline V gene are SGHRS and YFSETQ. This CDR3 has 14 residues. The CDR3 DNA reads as TGCGCCAGCAGCTTGGTTACAGGGGAGGATGGCTACACCTTC. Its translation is CASSLVTGEDGYTF.

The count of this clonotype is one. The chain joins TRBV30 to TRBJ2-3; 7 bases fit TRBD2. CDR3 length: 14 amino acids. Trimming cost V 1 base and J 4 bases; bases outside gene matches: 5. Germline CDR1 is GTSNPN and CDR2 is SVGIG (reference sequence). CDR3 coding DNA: TGTGCCTGGAGTGCGAAGCGGGACCCAGATACGCAGTATTTT. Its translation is CAWSAKRDPDTQYF.

CDR3 nucleotide sequence: TGCAGTGCCGCGCGAGGGGACATAAAAGAGACCCAGTACTTC. Encoded protein: CSAARGDIKETQYF. The chain carries TRBV20-1 and TRBJ2-5; tentatively, D is TRBD1 (6 bases). V lost 6 bases, J lost 3 bases, and 17 bases lay in between. The CDR3 runs to 14 residues. Germline V gene lookup returns CDR1 DFQATT and CDR2 SNEGSKA (reference sequence).

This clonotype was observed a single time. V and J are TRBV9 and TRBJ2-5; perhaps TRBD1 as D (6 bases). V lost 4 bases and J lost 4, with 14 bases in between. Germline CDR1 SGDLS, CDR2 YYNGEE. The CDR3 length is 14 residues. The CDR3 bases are TGTGCCAGCAGCCCCCGGGACACCGTAGAGACCCAGTACTTC. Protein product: CASSPRDTVETQYF.

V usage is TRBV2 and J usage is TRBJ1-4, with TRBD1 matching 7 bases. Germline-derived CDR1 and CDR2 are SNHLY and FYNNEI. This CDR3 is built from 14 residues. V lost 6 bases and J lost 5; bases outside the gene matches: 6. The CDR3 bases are TGTGCCAGCAGGGGGGACAGTTGGAATGAAAAACTGTTTTTT. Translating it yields CASRGDSWNEKLFF.

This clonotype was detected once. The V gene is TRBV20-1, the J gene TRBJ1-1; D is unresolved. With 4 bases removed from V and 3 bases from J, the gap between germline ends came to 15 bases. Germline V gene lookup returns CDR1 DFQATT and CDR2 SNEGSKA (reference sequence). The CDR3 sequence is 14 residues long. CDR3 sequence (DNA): TGCAGTGCTAAAGGACCGAGTGGGTACACTGAAGCTTTCTTT. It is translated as CSAKGPSGYTEAFF.

This chain's CDR3 is CASSPRDPVRNEQFF. The DNA for the CDR3 is TGTGCCAGCAGCCCCCGGGACCCCGTAAGGAATGAGCAGTTCTTC. The genes are TRBV6-5 and TRBJ2-1; D possibly uses TRBD1 or TRBD2 (5 bases each). Trimming cost V 6 bases and J 7 bases, with 19 bases left between them. Germline-derived CDR1 and CDR2 are MNHEY and SVGAGI. The CDR3 has 15 residues.

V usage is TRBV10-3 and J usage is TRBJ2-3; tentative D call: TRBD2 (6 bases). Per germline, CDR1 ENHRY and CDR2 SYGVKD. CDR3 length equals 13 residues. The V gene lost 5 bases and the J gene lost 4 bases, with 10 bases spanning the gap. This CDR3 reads CAISPGTSDTQYF. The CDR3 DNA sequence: TGTGCCATCAGTCCCGGGACTTCAGATACGCAGTATTTT.

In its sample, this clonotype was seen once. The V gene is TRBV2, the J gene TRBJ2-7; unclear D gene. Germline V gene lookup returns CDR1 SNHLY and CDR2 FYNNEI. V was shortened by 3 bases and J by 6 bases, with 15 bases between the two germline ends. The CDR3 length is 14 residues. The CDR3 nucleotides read TGTGCCAGCAGTGATTTAGGGAATCCCCTCGAGCAGTACTTC. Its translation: CASSDLGNPLEQYF.

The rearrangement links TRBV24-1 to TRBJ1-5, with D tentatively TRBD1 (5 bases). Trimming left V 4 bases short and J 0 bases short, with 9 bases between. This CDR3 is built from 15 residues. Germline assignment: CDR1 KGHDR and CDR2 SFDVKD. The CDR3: CATSDSGDSNQPQHF. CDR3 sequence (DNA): TGTGCCACCAGTGACTCGGGGGATAGCAATCAGCCCCAGCATTTT.

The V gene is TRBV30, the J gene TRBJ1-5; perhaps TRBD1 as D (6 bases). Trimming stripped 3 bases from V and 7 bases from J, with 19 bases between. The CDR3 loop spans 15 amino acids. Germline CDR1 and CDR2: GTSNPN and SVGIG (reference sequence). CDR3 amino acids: CAWSASLGGGQPQHF. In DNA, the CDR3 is TGTGCCTGGAGCGCTTCCCTAGGGGGGGGACAGCCCCAGCATTTT.

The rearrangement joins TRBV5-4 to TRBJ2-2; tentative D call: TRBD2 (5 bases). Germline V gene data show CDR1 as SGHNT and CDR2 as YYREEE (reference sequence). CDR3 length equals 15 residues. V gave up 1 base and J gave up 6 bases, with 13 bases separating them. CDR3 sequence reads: CASSLRGIGPGELFF. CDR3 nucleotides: TGTGCCAGCAGCTTGAGAGGGATAGGGCCCGGGGAGCTGTTTTTT. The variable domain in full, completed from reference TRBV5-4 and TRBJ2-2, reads ETGVTQSPTHLIKTRGQQVTLRCSSQSGHNTVSWYQQALGQGPQFIFQYYREEENGRGNFPPRFSGLQFPNYSSELNVNALELDDSALYLCASSLRGIGPGELFFGEGSRLTVL.

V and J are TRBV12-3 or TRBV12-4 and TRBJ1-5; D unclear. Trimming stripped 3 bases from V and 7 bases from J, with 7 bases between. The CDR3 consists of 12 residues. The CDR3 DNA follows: TGTGCCAGCAGTTTTTCTGGGCAGCCCCAGCATTTT. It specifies CASSFSGQPQHF.

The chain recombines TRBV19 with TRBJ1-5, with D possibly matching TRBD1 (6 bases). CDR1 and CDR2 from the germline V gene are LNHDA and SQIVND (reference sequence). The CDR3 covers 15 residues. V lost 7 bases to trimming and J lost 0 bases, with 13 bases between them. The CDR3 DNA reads TGTGCCAGTACGTCAGACAGGAGTAGCAATCAGCCCCAGCATTTT. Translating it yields CASTSDRSSNQPQHF.

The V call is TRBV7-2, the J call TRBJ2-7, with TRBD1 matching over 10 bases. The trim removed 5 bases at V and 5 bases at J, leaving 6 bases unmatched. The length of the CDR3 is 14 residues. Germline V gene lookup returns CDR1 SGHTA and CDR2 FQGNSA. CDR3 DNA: TGTGCCAGCAGCCCCTGGGACAGGGGTGACGAGCAGTACTTC. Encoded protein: CASSPWDRGDEQYF.

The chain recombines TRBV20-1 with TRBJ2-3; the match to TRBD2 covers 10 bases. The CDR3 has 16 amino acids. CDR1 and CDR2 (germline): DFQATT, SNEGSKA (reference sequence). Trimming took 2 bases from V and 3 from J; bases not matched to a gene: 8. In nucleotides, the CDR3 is TGCAGTGCTAGAATGCCGTCTAGCGGGAGTACAGATACGCAGTATTTT. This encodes CSARMPSSGSTDTQYF.